This T cell receptor beta chain originates from a study of human T cells and chemical hapten exposure. Background on the study: Sensitization involved placing 2% DPC onto a roughly 2 cm by roughly 2 cm region of upper inner arm skin. There were per-sample TCR yield variations, arising mainly from small pooled library volume differences.

The germline V and J ends were trimmed by 4 bases and 3 bases, with 10 bases remaining between them. Germline values: CDR1 KGHSH, CDR2 LQKENI. The CDR3 runs 13 residues. Whole-study results and caveats: All donors were alopecia patients, so their immunity may differ from that of healthy people. TCRs exceeding a frequency of 1 in 1000 stayed unchanged under DPC sensitization.

In this sample, this clonotype turned up many times. As yet, its antigen is unknown. MiXCR was run by TCRdb on the RACE reads, yielding one entry per CDR3 protein. Of tens of thousands of distinct CDR3 sequences detected, less than 3.5% appear once; the ten largest clones hold less than 8.5%. Stated time point: patch test 2, 6 weeks after DPC sensitization. This sample's treatment: therapeutic diphenylcyclopropenone sensitization with weekly scalp DPC. The sequencing used whole blood, collected in connection with sensitization to the hapten diphenylcyclopropenone (DPC). The clonotype originates from a man aged 35-49 years with alopecia areata. Some clones in this sample may be carry-over from other donors' samples. The chain is built from TRBV18 and TRBJ2-7; D not certain. The DNA for the CDR3 is TGTGCCAGCTCACTCCGAGACGTCTACGAGCAGTACTTC. It codes for CASSLRDVYEQYF.